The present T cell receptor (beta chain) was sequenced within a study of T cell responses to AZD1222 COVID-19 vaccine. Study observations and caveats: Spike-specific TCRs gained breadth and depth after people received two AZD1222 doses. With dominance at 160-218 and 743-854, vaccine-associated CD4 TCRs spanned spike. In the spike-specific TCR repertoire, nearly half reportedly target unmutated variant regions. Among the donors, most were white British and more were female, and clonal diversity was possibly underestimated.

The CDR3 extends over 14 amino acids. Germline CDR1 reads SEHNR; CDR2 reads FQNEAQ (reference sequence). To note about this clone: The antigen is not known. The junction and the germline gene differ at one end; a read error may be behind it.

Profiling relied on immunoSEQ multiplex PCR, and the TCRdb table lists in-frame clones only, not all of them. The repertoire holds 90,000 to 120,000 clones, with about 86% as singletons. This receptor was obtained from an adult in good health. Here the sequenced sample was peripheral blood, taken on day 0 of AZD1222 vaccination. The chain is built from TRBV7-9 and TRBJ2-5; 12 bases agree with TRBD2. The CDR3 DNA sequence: TGTGCCAGCAGCCTAGCGGGGGGGCAAGAGACCCAGTACTTC. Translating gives CASSLAGGQETQYF.